The rows below give T cell receptor beta chains drawn from one sample of a study of CD8+CD57+ T cells in acquired aplastic anemia. TCRdb reprocessed the reads with MiXCR, giving one entry per CDR3 protein. The table has about 180,000 distinct CDR3 sequences, about three fifths seen once. The sequenced material came from sorted CD4+, CD8+, or CD8+CD57+ T cells (not recorded which) from PBMCs. These receptors were collected from a human donor with aplastic anemia. CDR3s include the opening cysteine and the closing phenylalanine or tryptophan. Fields, in order: V gene, clone size, J gene, D gene, CDR3 length, CDR3 DNA, CDR3 protein. The D gene is left open where the match is weak. Size values are once, few and many counts, or a class for expanded clones, and some rows have none.

TRBV7-9	-	TRBJ2-7	-	14	TGTGCCAGCAGCTTAAACGGGAGAAAGGACGAGCAGTACTTC	CASSLNGRKDEQYF
TRBV2	-	TRBJ2-1	TRBD2	14	TGTGCCAGCAGTGTGGGCGGGGGGCTCAGTGAGCAGTTCTTC	CASSVGGGLSEQFF
TRBV3-1	-	TRBJ2-3	TRBD2	17	TGTGCCAGCAGCCAAGAGTTACTAGCGGGGGGCATGGATACGCAGTATTTT	CASSQELLAGGMDTQYF
TRBV29-1	-	TRBJ2-1	-	14	TGCAGCGTTGAAGGCAGGGGTACCTACAATGAGCAGTTCTTC	CSVEGRGTYNEQFF
TRBV7-9	-	TRBJ2-7	-	14	TGTGCCGGGGCCCAAACCATGAGCTCCTACGAGCAGTACTTC	CAGAQTMSSYEQYF
TRBV9	once	TRBJ2-1	-	12	TGTGCCAGCAGCTTAGCGCGTCGTGGGGAGTTCTTC	CASSLARRGEFF
TRBV19	many	TRBJ2-1	-	13	TGTGCCAGTACCCAGGGCTACCTGAATGAGCAGTTCTTC	CASTQGYLNEQFF
TRBV6-2/TRBV6-3	-	TRBJ2-7	-	13	TGTGCCAGCAGGAGGGCAGGACCCTACGAGCAGTACTTC	CASRRAGPYEQYF
TRBV29-1	-	TRBJ2-7	TRBD1	14	TGCAGCGTTCGAAAGGACAGGTTAGCCTACGAGCAGTACTTC	CSVRKDRLAYEQYF
TRBV7-9	-	TRBJ1-1	-	15	TGTGCCAGCAGTTACTCGGTCAGACCAAACACTGAAGCTTTCTTT	CASSYSVRPNTEAFF
TRBV6-1	many	TRBJ1-2	-	17	TGTGCCAGCAGTGAAGGGATCCCGGGACACCGTGTATTTGGCTACACCTTC	CASSEGIPGHRVFGYTF
TRBV7-8	many	TRBJ1-2	TRBD1	13	TGTGCCAGCAGTCTCGGGACAGGCCCGGGCTACACCTTC	CASSLGTGPGYTF
TRBV5-1	once	TRBJ1-1	-	14	TGCGCCAGCAGCTCCGGGGTAGGGCACACTGAAGCTTTCTTT	CASSSGVGHTEAFF
TRBV14	-	TRBJ2-7	-	13	TGTGCCAGCAGCTTAGAAACTAGCAGCGAGCAGTACTTC	CASSLETSSEQYF
TRBV6-5	few	TRBJ2-2	TRBD2	18	TGTGCCAGCAGTTACTTTAGCGGGGGGGCGTCTTCGGCCGGGGAGCTGTTTTTT	CASSYFSGGASSAGELFF
TRBV7-3	-	TRBJ1-5	-	13	TGTGCCAGCAGCTTTATGAGGAATCAGCCCCAGCATTTT	CASSFMRNQPQHF
TRBV11-2	many	TRBJ2-2	-	12	TGTGCCAGCAGCTTAGTCACCGGGGAGCTGTTTTTT	CASSLVTGELFF
TRBV20-1	-	TRBJ2-5	TRBD2	14	TGCAGTGCTAGAGAAGGACTAGCACAAGAGACCCAGTACTTC	CSAREGLAQETQYF
TRBV24-1	-	TRBJ2-1	-	13	TGTGCCACCAGTGATTTTGGGTACAATGAGCAGTTCTTC	CATSDFGYNEQFF
TRBV7-9	-	TRBJ1-6	-	12	TGTGCCAGCAGCCTTGTAGGGGGGGACCTCCACTTT	CASSLVGGDLHF
TRBV7-6	-	TRBJ2-1	TRBD2	15	TGTGCCAGCAGCGATAGCGGGGGAGGCTACAATGAGCAGTTCTTC	CASSDSGGGYNEQFF
TRBV20-1	-	TRBJ2-7	-	11	TGCAGTGCTAGACCTAACTACGGGCAGTACTTC	CSARPNYGQYF
TRBV11-3	many	TRBJ2-2	-	16	TGTGCCAGCAGCCGCTACGAGGGGGTTGACACCGGGGAGCTGTTTTTT	CASSRYEGVDTGELFF
TRBV9	many	TRBJ2-5	-	14	TGTGCCAGCAGCGTAGGCGGGCTCCAAGAGACCCAGTACTTC	CASSVGGLQETQYF
TRBV5-1	-	TRBJ1-1	-	14	TGCGCCAGCAGCTTGGAGCAGACAGGCAGTGAAGCTTTCTTT	CASSLEQTGSEAFF
TRBV10-3	-	TRBJ2-3	-	14	TGTGCCATCAGTGGACCATTGGGGGCAGATACGCAGTATTTT	CAISGPLGADTQYF
TRBV12-3/TRBV12-4	many	TRBJ2-7	-	13	TGTGCCAGCTCCTTCCGGGGAAAATACGAGCAGTACTTC	CASSFRGKYEQYF
TRBV9	once	TRBJ2-1	TRBD2	16	TGTGCCAGCAGCGTAGATCCTAGCGGGGGGGTGAGGGAGCAGTTCTTC	CASSVDPSGGVREQFF
TRBV4-1	many	TRBJ2-7	-	14	TGCGCCAGCAGCCACCGGGACGGAACCTACGAGCAGTACTTC	CASSHRDGTYEQYF
TRBV5-1	-	TRBJ1-3	-	14	TGCGCCAGCAGCCCAACAGCCACTGGAAACACCATATATTTT	CASSPTATGNTIYF
TRBV2	-	TRBJ1-2	-	12	TGTGCCAGCAGTGAACAGGCTTATGGCTACACCTTC	CASSEQAYGYTF
TRBV3-1	many	TRBJ1-2	-	17	TGTGCCAGCAGCCAAGGGCCTTACGCGGTGTCTAACTATGGCTACACCTTC	CASSQGPYAVSNYGYTF